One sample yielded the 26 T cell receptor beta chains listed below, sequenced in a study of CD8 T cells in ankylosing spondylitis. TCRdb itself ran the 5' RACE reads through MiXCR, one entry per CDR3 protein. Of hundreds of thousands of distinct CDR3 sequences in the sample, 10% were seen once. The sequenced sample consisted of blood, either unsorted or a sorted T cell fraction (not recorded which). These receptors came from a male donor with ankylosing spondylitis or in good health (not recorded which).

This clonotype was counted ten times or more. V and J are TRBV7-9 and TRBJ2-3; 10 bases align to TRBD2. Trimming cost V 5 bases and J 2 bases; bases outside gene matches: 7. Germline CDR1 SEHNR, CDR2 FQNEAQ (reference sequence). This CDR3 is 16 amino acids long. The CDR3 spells CASSPLAGGNTDTQYF. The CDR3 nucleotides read TGTGCCAGCAGCCCGTTAGCGGGGGGCAACACAGATACGCAGTATTTT. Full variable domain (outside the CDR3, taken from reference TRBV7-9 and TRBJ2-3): DTGVSQNPRHKITKRGQNVTFRCDPISEHNRLYWYRQTLGQGPEFLTYFQNEAQLEKSRLLSDRFSAERPKGSFSTLEIQRTEQGDSAMYLCASSPLAGGNTDTQYFGPGTRLTVL.

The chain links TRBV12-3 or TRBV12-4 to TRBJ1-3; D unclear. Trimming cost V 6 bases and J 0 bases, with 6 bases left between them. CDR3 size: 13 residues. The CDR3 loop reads CASRQSSGNTIYF. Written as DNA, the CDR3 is TGTGCCAGCAGACAAAGCTCTGGAAACACCATATATTTT.

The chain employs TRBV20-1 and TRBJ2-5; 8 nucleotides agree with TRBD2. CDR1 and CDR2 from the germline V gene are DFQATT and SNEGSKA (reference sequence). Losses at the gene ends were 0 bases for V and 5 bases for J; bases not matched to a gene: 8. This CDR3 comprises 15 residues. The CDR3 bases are TGCAGTGCTAGAGATAGCAGGGGCGGGGGGGAGACCCAGTACTTC. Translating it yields CSARDSRGGGETQYF.

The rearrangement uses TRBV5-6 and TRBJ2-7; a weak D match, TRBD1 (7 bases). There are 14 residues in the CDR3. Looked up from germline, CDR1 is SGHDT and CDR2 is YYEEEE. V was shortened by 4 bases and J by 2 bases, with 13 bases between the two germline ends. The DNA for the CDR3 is TGTGCCAGCAGCCCCGCCAGGGGGGCCTACGAGCAGTACTTC. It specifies CASSPARGAYEQYF.

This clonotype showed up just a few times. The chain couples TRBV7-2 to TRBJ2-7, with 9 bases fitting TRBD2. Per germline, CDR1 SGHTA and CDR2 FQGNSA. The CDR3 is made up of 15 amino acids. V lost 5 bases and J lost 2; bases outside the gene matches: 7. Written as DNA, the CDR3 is TGTGCCAGCAGCGGGAGACTAGCGGACACCTACGAGCAGTACTTC. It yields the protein CASSGRLADTYEQYF.

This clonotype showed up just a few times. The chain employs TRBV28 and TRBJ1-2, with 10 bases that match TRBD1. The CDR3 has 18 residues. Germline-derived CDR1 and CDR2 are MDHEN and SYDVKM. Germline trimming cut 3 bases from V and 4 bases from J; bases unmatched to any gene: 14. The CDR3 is CASSFFGGQGVRGYGYTF. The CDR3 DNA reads TGTGCCAGCAGTTTTTTTGGTGGACAGGGGGTTCGAGGCTATGGCTACACCTTC.

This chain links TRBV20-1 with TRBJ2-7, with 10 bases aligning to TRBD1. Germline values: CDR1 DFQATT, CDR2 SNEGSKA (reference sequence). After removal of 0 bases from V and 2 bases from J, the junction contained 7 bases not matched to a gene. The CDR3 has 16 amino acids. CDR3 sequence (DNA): TGCAGTGCTAGAGATCGACTCGGGACAGGGGCCTACGAGCAGTACTTC. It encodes CSARDRLGTGAYEQYF.

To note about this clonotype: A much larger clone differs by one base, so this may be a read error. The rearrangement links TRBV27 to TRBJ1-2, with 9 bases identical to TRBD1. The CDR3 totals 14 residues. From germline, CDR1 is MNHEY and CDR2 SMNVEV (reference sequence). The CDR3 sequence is CASSPRQGGYRYTF. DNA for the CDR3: TGTGCCAGCAGTCCCCGACAGGGGGGCTATCGCTACACCTTC.

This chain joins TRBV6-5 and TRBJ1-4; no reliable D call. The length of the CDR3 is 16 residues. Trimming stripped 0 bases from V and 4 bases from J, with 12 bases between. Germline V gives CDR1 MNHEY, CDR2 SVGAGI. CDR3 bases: TGTGCCAGCAGTTACTCGATGCCAGCGTATAATGAAAAACTGTTTTTT. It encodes CASSYSMPAYNEKLFF.

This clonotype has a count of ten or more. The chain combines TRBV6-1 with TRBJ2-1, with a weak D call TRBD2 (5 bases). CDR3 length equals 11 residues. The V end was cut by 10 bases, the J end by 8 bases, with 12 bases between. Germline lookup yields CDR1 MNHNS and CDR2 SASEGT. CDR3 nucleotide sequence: TGTGCCACTCAGAGGGTCGATGAGCAGTTCTTC. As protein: CATQRVDEQFF.

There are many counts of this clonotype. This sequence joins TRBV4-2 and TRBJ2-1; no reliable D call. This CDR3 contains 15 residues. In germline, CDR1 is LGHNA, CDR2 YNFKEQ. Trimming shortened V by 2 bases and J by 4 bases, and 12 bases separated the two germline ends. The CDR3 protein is CASSQSSAVYNEQFF. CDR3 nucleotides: TGTGCCAGCAGCCAATCCTCGGCGGTATACAATGAGCAGTTCTTC.

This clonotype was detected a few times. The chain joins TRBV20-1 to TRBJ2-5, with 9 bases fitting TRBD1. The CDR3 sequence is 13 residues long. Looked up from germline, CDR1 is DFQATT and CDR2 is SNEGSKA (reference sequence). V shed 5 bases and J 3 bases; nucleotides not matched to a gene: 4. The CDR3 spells CSAVQGAEETQYF. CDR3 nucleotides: TGCAGTGCTGTACAGGGGGCGGAAGAGACCCAGTACTTC.

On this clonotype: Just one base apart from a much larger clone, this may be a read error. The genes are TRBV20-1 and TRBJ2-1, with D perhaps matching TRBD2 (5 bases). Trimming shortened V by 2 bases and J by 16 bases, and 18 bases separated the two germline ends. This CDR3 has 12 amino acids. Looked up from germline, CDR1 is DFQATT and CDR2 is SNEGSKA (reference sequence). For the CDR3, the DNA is TGCAGTGCTAGAAGTTCGGGGATATCTCACTTCTTC. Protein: CSARSSGISHFF.

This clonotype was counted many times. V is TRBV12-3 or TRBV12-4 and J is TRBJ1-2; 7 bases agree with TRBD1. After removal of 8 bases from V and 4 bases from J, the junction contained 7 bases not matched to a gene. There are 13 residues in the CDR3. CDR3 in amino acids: CASVTGSGYGYTF. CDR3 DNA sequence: TGTGCCAGCGTGACAGGGTCAGGCTATGGCTACACCTTC.

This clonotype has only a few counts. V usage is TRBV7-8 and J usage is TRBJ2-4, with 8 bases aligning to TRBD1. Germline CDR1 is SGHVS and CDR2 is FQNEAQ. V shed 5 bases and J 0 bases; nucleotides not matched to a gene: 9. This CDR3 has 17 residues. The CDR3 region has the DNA TGTGCCAGCAGCGCCGGACAGGGCAACTTAGCCAAAAACATTCAGTACTTC. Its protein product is CASSAGQGNLAKNIQYF. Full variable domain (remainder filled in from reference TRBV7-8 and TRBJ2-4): GAGVSQSPRYKVAKRGQDVALRCDPISGHVSLFWYQQALGQGPEFLTYFQNEAQLDKSGLPSDRFFAERPEGSVSTLKIQRTQQEDSAVYLCASSAGQGNLAKNIQYFGAGTRLSVL.

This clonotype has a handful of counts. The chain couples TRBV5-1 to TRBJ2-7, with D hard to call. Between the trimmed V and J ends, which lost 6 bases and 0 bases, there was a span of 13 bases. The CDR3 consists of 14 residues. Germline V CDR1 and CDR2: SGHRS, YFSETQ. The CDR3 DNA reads TGCGCCAGCACCTTTCTTCCAGCCTCCTACGAGCAGTACTTC. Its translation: CASTFLPASYEQYF. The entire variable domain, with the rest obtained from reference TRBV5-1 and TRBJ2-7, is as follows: KAGVTQTPRYLIKTRGQQVTLSCSPISGHRSVSWYQQTPGQGLQFLFEYFSETQRNKGNFPGRFSGRQFSNSRSEMNVSTLELGDSALYLCASTFLPASYEQYFGPGTRLTVT.

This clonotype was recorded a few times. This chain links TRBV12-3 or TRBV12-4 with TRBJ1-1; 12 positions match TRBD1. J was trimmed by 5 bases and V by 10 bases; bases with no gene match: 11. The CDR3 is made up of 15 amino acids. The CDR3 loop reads CANPGTGGNKTEAFF. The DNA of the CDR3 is TGTGCCAACCCCGGGACAGGGGGCAATAAGACTGAAGCTTTCTTT.

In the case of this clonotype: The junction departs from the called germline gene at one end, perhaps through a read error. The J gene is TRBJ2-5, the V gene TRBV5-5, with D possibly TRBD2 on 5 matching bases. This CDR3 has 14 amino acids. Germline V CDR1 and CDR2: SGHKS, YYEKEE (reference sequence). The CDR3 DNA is TGTGCCAGCCGCTTCACCGCCGGAGGAGAGACCCAGTACTTC. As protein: CASRFTAGGETQYF.

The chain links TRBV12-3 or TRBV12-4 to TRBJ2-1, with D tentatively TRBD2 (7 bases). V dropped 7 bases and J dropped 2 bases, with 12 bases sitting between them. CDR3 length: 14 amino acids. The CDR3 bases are TGTGCCAGCATCAACGGGGGGCCCTACAATGAGCAGTTCTTC. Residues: CASINGGPYNEQFF.

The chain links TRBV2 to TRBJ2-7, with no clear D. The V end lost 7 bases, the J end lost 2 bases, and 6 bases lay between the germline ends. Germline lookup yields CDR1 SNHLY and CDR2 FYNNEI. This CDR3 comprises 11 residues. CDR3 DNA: TGTGCCAGCACACAGACCTACGAGCAGTACTTC. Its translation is CASTQTYEQYF.

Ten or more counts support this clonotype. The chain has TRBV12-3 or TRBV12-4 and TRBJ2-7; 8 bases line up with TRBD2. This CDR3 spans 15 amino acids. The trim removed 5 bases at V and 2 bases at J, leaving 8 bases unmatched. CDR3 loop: CASSPNSGDAYEQYF. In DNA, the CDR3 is TGTGCCAGCAGTCCTAATAGCGGGGACGCCTACGAGCAGTACTTC.

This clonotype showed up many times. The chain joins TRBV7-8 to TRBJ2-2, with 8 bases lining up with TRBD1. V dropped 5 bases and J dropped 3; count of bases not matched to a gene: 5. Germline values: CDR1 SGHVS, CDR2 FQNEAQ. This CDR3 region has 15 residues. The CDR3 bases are TGTGCCAGCAGCAAAGGACAGGGTGACACCGGGGAGCTGTTTTTT. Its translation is CASSKGQGDTGELFF.

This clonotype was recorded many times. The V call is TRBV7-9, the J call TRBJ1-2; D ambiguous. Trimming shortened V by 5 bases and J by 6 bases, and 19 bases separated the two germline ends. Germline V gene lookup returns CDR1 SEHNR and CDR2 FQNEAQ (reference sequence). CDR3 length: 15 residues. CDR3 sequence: CASSQIGEGTHGYTF. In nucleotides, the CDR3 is TGTGCCAGCAGCCAAATCGGGGAAGGAACGCATGGCTACACCTTC.

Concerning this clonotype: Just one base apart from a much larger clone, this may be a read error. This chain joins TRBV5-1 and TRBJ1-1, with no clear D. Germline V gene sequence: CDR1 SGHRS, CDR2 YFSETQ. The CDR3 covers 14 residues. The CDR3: CASSPNGQNTGAFF. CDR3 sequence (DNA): TGCGCCAGCAGCCCAAATGGCCAGAACACTGGAGCTTTCTTT.

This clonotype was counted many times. The CDR3 DNA follows: TGTGCCAGCAGCGCGGACAGGGCGGAGACTAATGAAAAACTGTTTTTT. This encodes CASSADRAETNEKLFF. This chain connects TRBV7-9 to TRBJ1-4; 8 bases agree with TRBD1. V dropped 5 bases and J dropped 2; count of bases not matched to a gene: 7. Germline V gene lookup returns CDR1 SEHNR and CDR2 FQNEAQ (reference sequence). This CDR3 spans 16 amino acids.

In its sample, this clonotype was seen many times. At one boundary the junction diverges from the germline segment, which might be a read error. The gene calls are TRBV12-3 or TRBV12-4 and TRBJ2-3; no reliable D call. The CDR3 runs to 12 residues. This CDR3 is CASSFLTDTQYF. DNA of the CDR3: TGCGCCAGCAGCTTTCTCACAGATACGCAGTATTTT.